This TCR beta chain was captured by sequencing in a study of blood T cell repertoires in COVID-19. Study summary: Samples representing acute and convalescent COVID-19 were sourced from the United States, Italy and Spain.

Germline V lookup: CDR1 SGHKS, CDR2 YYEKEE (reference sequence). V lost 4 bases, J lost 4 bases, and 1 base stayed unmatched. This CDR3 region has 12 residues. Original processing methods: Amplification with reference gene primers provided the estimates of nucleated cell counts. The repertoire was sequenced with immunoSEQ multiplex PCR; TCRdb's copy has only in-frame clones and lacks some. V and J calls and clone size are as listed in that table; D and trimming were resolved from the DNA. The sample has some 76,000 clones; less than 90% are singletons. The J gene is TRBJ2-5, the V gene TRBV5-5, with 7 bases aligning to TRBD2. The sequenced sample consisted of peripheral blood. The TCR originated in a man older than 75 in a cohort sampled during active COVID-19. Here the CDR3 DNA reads TGTGCCAGCAGCACGGGGGGAGAGACCCAGTACTTC. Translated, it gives CASSTGGETQYF.